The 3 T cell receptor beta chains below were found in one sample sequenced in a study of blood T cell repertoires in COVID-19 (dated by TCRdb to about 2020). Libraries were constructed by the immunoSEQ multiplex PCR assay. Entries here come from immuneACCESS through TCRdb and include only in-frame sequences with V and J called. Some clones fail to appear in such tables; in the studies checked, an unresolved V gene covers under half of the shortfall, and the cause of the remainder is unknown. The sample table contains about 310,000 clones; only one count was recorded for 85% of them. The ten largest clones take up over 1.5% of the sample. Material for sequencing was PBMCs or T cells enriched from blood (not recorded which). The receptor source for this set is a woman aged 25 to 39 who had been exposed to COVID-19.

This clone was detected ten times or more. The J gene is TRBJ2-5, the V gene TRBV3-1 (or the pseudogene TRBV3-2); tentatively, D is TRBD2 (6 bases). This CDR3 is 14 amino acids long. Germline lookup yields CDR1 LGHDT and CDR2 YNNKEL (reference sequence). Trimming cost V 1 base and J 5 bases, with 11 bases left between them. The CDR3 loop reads CASSQAGEQETQYF. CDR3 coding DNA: TGTGCCAGCAGCCAAGCGGGAGAGCAGGAGACCCAGTACTTC.

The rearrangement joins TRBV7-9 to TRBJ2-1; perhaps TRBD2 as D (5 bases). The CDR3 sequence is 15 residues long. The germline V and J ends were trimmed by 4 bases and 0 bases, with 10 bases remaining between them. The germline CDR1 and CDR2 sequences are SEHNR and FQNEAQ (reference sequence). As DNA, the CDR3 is TGTGCCAGCAGCTCCTTACTAGGCTCCTACAATGAGCAGTTCTTC. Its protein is CASSSLLGSYNEQFF.

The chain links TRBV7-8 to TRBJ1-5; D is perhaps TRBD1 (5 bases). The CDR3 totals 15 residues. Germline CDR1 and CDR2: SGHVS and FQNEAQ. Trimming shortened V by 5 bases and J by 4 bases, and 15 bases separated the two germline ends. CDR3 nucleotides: TGTGCCAGCAGCCCAACGGGGGGAATTAATCAGCCCCAGCATTTT. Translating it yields CASSPTGGINQPQHF.